This T cell receptor (beta chain) is from a study of T cell responses to AZD1222 COVID-19 vaccine. Trimming cost V 5 bases and J 8 bases, with 18 bases left between them. There are 15 residues in the CDR3. Germline V gene data show CDR1 as SGHAT and CDR2 as FQNNGV. Study results and limitations: Of the AZD1222 recipients, only five to seven were seropositive at baseline. The repertoires were collected only after the peak T cell response. Once two AZD1222 doses were given, Spike-specific TCR breadth and depth went up.

Remarks on this clone: Its specificity is unknown.

Produced via immunoSEQ multiplex PCR; TCRdb's table is partial and in-frame only. This sample has more than 95,000 clones, with approximately 89% found just once. Material: peripheral blood, obtained on day 0 of AZD1222 vaccination. This clonotype was sampled from an adult in good health. The rearrangement links TRBV11-2 to TRBJ1-4; D is possibly TRBD1 (5 bases). The CDR3 region has the DNA TGTGCCAGCAGCCAGGGCGAGAAGGGTGAGGAAAAACTGTTTTTT. Its translation is CASSQGEKGEEKLFF.